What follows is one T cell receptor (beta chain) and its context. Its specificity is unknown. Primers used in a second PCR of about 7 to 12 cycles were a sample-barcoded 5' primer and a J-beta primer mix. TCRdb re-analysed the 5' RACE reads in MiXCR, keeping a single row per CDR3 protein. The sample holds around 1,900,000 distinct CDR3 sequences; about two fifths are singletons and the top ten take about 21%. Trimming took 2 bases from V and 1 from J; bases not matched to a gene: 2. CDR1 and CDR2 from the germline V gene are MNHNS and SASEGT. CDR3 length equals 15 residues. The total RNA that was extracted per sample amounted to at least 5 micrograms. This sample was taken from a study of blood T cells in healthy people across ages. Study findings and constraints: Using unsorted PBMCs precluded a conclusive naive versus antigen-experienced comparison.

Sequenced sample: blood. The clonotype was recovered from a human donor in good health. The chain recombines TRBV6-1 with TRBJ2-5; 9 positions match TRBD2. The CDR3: CASSEHSGGQETQYF. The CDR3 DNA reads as TGTGCCAGCAGTGAACATAGCGGGGGCCAAGAGACCCAGTACTTC.